The present entry profiles one TCR beta chain with its context. Source study methods: Reference gene primer amplification in the assay estimated nucleated cell counts. TCRdb's table, derived via immunoSEQ multiplex PCR, lists solely in-frame clones and lacks some. The V and J calls and clone size come from that table; D and trimming were worked out from the DNA. The table shows 180,000 or so clones, with approximately 85% occurring only once. These data belong to a study of blood T cell repertoires in COVID-19. Study context: Sources were T cells, B-cell-depleted T cells, or PBMCs; the material itself was cDNA or gDNA.

Cohorts were assigned according to the clinical history that participants reported. What the recovered Cohort 3 donors had was two negative PCRs, clearance, or symptom resolution. Germline lookup yields CDR1 MNHNS and CDR2 SASEGT. This CDR3 is 16 amino acids long. V was pared by 2 bases and J by 6 bases, with 8 bases of the junction left unmatched. The chain combines TRBV6-1 with TRBJ1-2, with 11 bases that match TRBD1. This sequence originates from a young woman who had recovered from COVID-19. What was sequenced was PBMCs or T cells enriched from blood (not recorded which). The CDR3: CASSEPGQGALNGYTF. In DNA form, the CDR3 reads TGTGCCAGCAGTGAACCTGGACAGGGGGCCTTGAATGGCTACACCTTC.